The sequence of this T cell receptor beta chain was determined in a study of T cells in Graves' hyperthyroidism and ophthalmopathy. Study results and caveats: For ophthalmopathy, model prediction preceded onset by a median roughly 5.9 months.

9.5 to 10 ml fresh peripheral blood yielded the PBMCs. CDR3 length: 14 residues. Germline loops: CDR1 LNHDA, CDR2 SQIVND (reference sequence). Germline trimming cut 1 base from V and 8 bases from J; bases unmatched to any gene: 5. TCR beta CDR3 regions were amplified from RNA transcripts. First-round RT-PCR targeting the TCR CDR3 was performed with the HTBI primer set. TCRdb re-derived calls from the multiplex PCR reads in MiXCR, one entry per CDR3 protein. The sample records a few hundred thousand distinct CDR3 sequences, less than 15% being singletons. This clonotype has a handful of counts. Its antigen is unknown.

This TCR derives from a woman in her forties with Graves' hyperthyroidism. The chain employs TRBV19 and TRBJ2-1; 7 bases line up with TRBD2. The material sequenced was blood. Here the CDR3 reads CASSIARESDEQFF. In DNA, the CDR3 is TGTGCCAGTAGTATAGCGCGGGAGAGCGATGAGCAGTTCTTC.